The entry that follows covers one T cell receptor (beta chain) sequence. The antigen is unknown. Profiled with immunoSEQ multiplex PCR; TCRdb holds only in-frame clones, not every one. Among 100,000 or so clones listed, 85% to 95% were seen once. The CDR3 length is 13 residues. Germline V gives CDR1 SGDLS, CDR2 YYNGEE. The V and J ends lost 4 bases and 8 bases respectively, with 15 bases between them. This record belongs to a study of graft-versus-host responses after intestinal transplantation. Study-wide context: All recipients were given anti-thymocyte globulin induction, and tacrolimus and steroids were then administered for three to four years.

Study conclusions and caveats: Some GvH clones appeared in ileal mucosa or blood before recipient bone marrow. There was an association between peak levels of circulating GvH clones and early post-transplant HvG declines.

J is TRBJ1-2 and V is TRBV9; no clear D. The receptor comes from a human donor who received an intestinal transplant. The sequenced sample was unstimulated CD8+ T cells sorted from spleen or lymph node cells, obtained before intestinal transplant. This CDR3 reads CASSPSLGGGYTF. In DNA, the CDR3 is TGTGCCAGCAGCCCCTCCTTGGGAGGCGGCTACACCTTC. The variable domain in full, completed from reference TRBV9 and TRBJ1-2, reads DSGVTQTPKHLITATGQRVTLRCSPRSGDLSVYWYQQSLDQGLQFLIQYYNGEERAKGNILERFSAQQFPDLHSELNLSSLELGDSALYFCASSPSLGGGYTFGSGTRLTVV.